The 27 T cell receptor beta chains below come from one sample, sequenced in a study of tumour-infiltrating T cells in Burkitt lymphoma (dated by TCRdb to 2018 to 2021). The library came from the immunoSEQ multiplex PCR assay. The immuneACCESS repertoire file appears here via TCRdb, limited to in-frame rearrangements. These files lack a portion of the clones; in checked studies, under half of the deficit traces to unresolved V genes, and the cause of the others is not known. Present in this sample are 1,500 to 2,000 clones, around 13% of which were seen just once. Jointly, the top ten make up 6% to 9% of the sample. The sequenced sample was tumor tissue. The receptors derive from a human donor with Burkitt lymphoma.

Written as DNA, the CDR3 is TGTGCCAGCAGGTCACCGGGACTCGTGTGGGAGCAGTACTTC. Protein: CASRSPGLVWEQYF. The chain has TRBV6-4 and TRBJ2-7; possible D gene TRBD2, 6 bases. V was shortened by 6 bases and J by 7 bases, with 19 bases between the two germline ends. CDR1 is MRHNA and CDR2 is SNTAGT in the germline V gene. CDR3 size: 14 residues.

This clone was seen only a few times. J is TRBJ2-7 and V is TRBV4-3; 12 nucleotides align to TRBD2. The CDR3 runs 14 residues. V lost 4 bases to trimming and J lost 6 bases; unmatched junction nucleotides: 4. Germline V CDR1 and CDR2: LGHNA, YSLEER. CDR3 sequence reads: CASSLTSGRGEQYF. The DNA of the CDR3 is TGCGCCAGCAGCCTGACTAGCGGGAGAGGCGAGCAGTACTTC.

The J gene is TRBJ1-5, the V gene TRBV5-8, with D tentatively TRBD1 (5 bases). V lost 1 base to trimming and J lost 2 bases, with 22 bases between them. This CDR3 is built from 19 residues. CDR1 and CDR2 (germline): SGHTS, YDEGEE. The chain's CDR3 is CASSLFGSAGLGGNQPQHF. The CDR3 DNA follows: TGTGCCAGCAGCTTGTTTGGTTCGGCAGGGCTGGGGGGCAATCAGCCCCAGCATTTT.

This clone was seen a handful of times. The chain combines TRBV28 with TRBJ1-2; D not resolved. This CDR3 region has 16 residues. With 6 bases removed from V and 0 bases from J, the gap between germline ends came to 17 bases. Germline V gene sequence: CDR1 MDHEN, CDR2 SYDVKM. In DNA, the CDR3 is TGTGCCAGCAGCCAACCCAGGTATCGGGCTAACTATGGCTACACCTTC. It translates to CASSQPRYRANYGYTF.

This clone was counted between two and nine times. One end of the junction fails to match germline, which may point to a read error. The chain couples TRBV4-3 to TRBJ2-3, with TRBD2 as a possible D gene (6 bases). The CDR3 is made up of 18 amino acids. Per germline, CDR1 LGHNA and CDR2 YSLEER. CDR3 region: CASSQEERLVTSTYTQYF. The CDR3 coding sequence is TGCGCCAGCAGCCAAGAAGAGAGACTAGTAACTAGCACATATACGCAGTATTTT.

J is TRBJ2-3 and V is TRBV5-1; 11 bases are shared with TRBD2. The V and J ends lost 1 base and 1 base, in that order; junction bases with no gene match: 8. Germline CDR1 and CDR2: SGHRS and YFSETQ. The CDR3 has 18 residues. The CDR3 DNA follows: TGCGCCAGCAGCTTGAGGCTAGCGGGAGGATGGGGCACAGATACGCAGTATTTT. It yields the protein CASSLRLAGGWGTDTQYF.

In nucleotides, the CDR3 is TGTGCCAGCCTGGGACAGATCATGAACACTGAAGCTTTCTTT. Its translation is CASLGQIMNTEAFF. The chain recombines TRBV2 with TRBJ1-1, with 7 positions matching TRBD1. CDR3 size: 14 residues. Germline values: CDR1 SNHLY, CDR2 FYNNEI. V dropped 8 bases and J dropped 0; count of bases not matched to a gene: 6.

The rearrangement links TRBV30 to TRBJ1-4; D is unresolved. CDR1 is GTSNPN and CDR2 is SVGIG in the germline V gene (reference sequence). V was clipped by 3 bases and J by 8 bases, with 16 bases between them. CDR3 length: 14 residues. The CDR3 DNA follows: TGTGCCTGGAGGTCCGGGCCCGTGGGGGAAAAACTGTTTTTT. It translates to CAWRSGPVGEKLFF.

The chain combines TRBV15 with TRBJ2-7, with 7 bases lining up with TRBD2. This CDR3 has 14 residues. Germline CDR1 and CDR2: LNHNV and YYDKDF (reference sequence). V dropped 4 bases and J dropped 6; count of bases not matched to a gene: 9. The CDR3 DNA follows: TGTGCCACCAGCACAGCTGTTCCGGGGGGCGAGCAGTACTTC. Its protein product is CATSTAVPGGEQYF.

This clone was found a few times. This sequence joins TRBV10-2 and TRBJ2-1, with 7 bases fitting TRBD2. With 6 bases clipped from V and 1 base from J, the junction kept 6 bases outside the gene matches. Germline V lookup: CDR1 WSHSY, CDR2 SAAADI. This CDR3 comprises 15 residues. The CDR3 is CASSLPGLSYNEQFF. In nucleotides, the CDR3 is TGCGCCAGCAGCCTGCCGGGACTATCCTACAATGAGCAGTTCTTC.

This clone was found a few times. Here the CDR3 DNA reads TGTGCCAGCAGTTGGACAGGGGTTGAAAAACTGTTTTTT. Translated, it gives CASSWTGVEKLFF. This chain joins TRBV28 and TRBJ1-4; 9 bases align to TRBD1. Germline CDR1 MDHEN, CDR2 SYDVKM. V lost 4 bases and J lost 7; bases outside the gene matches: 1. The CDR3 contains 13 residues.

This clone appeared a few times. The V and J genes are TRBV28 and TRBJ1-5; D possibly corresponds to TRBD1 (6 bases). The V gene's germline CDR1 is MDHEN and CDR2 SYDVKM. The CDR3 has 16 residues. The V end was cut by 0 bases, the J end by 0 bases, with 9 bases between. As DNA, the CDR3 is TGTGCCAGCAGTTTATGGGGGACATATAGCAATCAGCCCCAGCATTTT. It yields the protein CASSLWGTYSNQPQHF. Drawing the rest from reference TRBV28 and TRBJ1-5, the complete variable domain is DVKVTQSSRYLVKRTGEKVFLECVQDMDHENMFWYRQDPGLGLRLIYFSYDVKMKEKGDIPEGYSVSREKKERFSLILESASTNQTSMYLCASSLWGTYSNQPQHFGDGTRLSIL.

V usage is TRBV2 and J usage is TRBJ2-2; a weak D match, TRBD1 (5 bases). The CDR3 runs 13 residues. Between the trimmed V and J ends, which lost 2 bases and 6 bases, there was a span of 7 bases. The germline CDR1 and CDR2 sequences are SNHLY and FYNNEI. The CDR3 DNA sequence: TGTGCCAGCAGTGAATGGGGCTCCGGGGAGCTGTTTTTT. Its translation: CASSEWGSGELFF. The full variable domain, rest sourced from reference TRBV2 and TRBJ2-2, is EPEVTQTPSHQVTQMGQEVILRCVPISNHLYFYWYRQILGQKVEFLVSFYNNEISEKSEIFDDQFSVERPDGSNFTLKIRSTKLEDSAMYFCASSEWGSGELFFGEGSRLTVL.

There are a few counts of this clone. V is TRBV30 and J is TRBJ1-1, with D possibly TRBD1 on 5 matching bases. The CDR3 covers 12 residues. The germline V and J ends were trimmed by 4 bases and 4 bases, with 10 bases remaining between them. Germline values: CDR1 GTSNPN, CDR2 SVGIG (reference sequence). The CDR3 region is CAWNWGGTEAFF. In nucleotides, the CDR3 is TGTGCCTGGAACTGGGGGGGCACTGAAGCTTTCTTT.

The chain is built from TRBV5-4 and TRBJ1-2; 7 bases align to TRBD1. The V gene's germline CDR1 is SGHNT and CDR2 YYREEE (reference sequence). CDR3 length: 14 amino acids. Trimming at V came to 4 bases and at J to 2 bases, leaving 5 bases not matched to a gene. CDR3 bases: TGTGCCAGCAGCACGCAGACAGGGAACTATGGCTACACCTTC. Translating gives CASSTQTGNYGYTF. The complete variable domain, with remaining parts taken from reference TRBV5-4 and TRBJ1-2, reads ETGVTQSPTHLIKTRGQQVTLRCSSQSGHNTVSWYQQALGQGPQFIFQYYREEENGRGNFPPRFSGLQFPNYSSELNVNALELDDSALYLCASSTQTGNYGYTFGSGTRLTVV.

This clone turned up a few times. The chain recombines TRBV11-2 with TRBJ2-3, with a tentative D call TRBD2 (6 bases). The CDR3 sequence is 16 residues long. The germline V gene has CDR1 SGHAT and CDR2 FQNNGV. V was pared by 4 bases and J by 0 bases, with 14 bases between. In DNA form, the CDR3 reads TGTGCCAGCAGCTATTGGGGACTTCGAAGCACAGATACGCAGTATTTT. It translates to CASSYWGLRSTDTQYF.

This chain connects TRBV29-1 to TRBJ1-2; 7 bases are shared with TRBD1. The CDR3 is made up of 14 amino acids. V trimming: 3 bases; J trimming: 4 bases; junction bases outside the gene matches: 8. Per germline, CDR1 SQVTM and CDR2 ANQGSEA. DNA of the CDR3: TGCAGCGTTGATATTAGGGGGCTTGGCTATGGCTACACCTTC. Translating it yields CSVDIRGLGYGYTF.

This clone was observed a few times. The V call is TRBV6-1, the J call TRBJ2-3; 15 bases fit TRBD2. The junction had 6 bases not matched to a gene; V was cut back by 4 bases and J by 4 bases. Germline values: CDR1 MNHNS, CDR2 SASEGT. The CDR3 sequence is 17 residues long. CDR3 protein: CASSGGLAGGWPDTQYF. CDR3 bases: TGTGCCAGCAGTGGGGGACTAGCGGGGGGTTGGCCAGATACGCAGTATTTT.

In DNA form, the CDR3 reads TGTGCCAGTAGTACCTTCCCGGGACTAGCGGGAAATCGGGCCGGGGAGCTGTTTTTT. Protein product: CASSTFPGLAGNRAGELFF. V gene TRBV19 combines with J gene TRBJ2-2, with 13 positions matching TRBD2. Unmatched junction bases numbered 14, after V lost 4 bases and J lost 6 bases. The CDR3 is 19 residues long. Germline V gene data show CDR1 as LNHDA and CDR2 as SQIVND (reference sequence).

This clone was counted between two and nine times. The genes are TRBV6-5 and TRBJ1-1; 9 bases line up with TRBD1. Losses at the gene ends were 2 bases for V and 1 base for J; bases not matched to a gene: 2. The CDR3 runs to 15 residues. In germline, CDR1 is MNHEY, CDR2 SVGAGI. This CDR3 reads CASSYGGQGNTEAFF. The CDR3 region has the DNA TGTGCCAGCAGTTACGGGGGACAGGGGAACACTGAAGCTTTCTTT.

The rearrangement links TRBV7-9 to TRBJ1-2, with TRBD1 as a possible D gene (5 bases). Trimming stripped 2 bases from V and 7 bases from J, with 14 bases between. This CDR3 region has 14 residues. CDR1 is SEHNR and CDR2 is FQNEAQ in the germline V gene (reference sequence). CDR3 coding DNA: TGTGCCAGCAGCTTAATCTTGGGGGAGTCTGGCTACACCTTC. It is translated as CASSLILGESGYTF.

The rearrangement links TRBV28 to TRBJ1-4, with D possibly matching TRBD1 (6 bases). CDR1 MDHEN and CDR2 SYDVKM come from the germline V gene. The CDR3 has 15 residues. The V gene lost 5 bases and the J gene lost 0 bases, with 10 bases spanning the gap. CDR3 loop: CASSLPGATNEKLFF. The CDR3 coding sequence is TGTGCCAGCAGTCTTCCAGGGGCAACTAATGAAAAACTGTTTTTT.

This clone has more than one count but fewer than ten. The chain combines TRBV19 with TRBJ2-3, with D perhaps given as TRBD1 or TRBD2 (5 bases each). Germline V gene sequence: CDR1 LNHDA, CDR2 SQIVND (reference sequence). Trimming cost V 5 bases and J 2 bases, with 17 bases left between them. The CDR3 is 16 amino acids. The DNA for the CDR3 is TGTGCCAGTAGTCTAGGTGGGGACCGGTACACAGATACGCAGTATTTT. Translating gives CASSLGGDRYTDTQYF.

The chain is built from TRBV18 and TRBJ2-1; D is perhaps TRBD1 (6 bases). Trimming took off 2 bases at V and 4 bases at J, with 21 bases between the two ends. The CDR3 loop spans 18 amino acids. Germline lookup yields CDR1 KGHSH and CDR2 LQKENI. CDR3 protein: CASSPSIYRDRLYNEQFF. The CDR3 nucleotides are TGTGCCAGCTCACCATCTATTTACAGGGATCGATTATACAATGAGCAGTTCTTC.

Only a few counts were recorded for this clone. The V gene is TRBV6-1, the J gene TRBJ2-1; tentative D call: TRBD2 (6 bases). V was cut by 7 bases and J by 7 bases, with 20 bases left in between. The CDR3 contains 15 residues. Germline CDR1 MNHNS, CDR2 SASEGT. CDR3 sequence (DNA): TGTGCCAGCACCCCGATTGCGGGGACGGGTAATGAGCAGTTCTTC. This codes for CASTPIAGTGNEQFF.

J is TRBJ2-7 and V is TRBV14, with D uncertain. CDR1 and CDR2 (germline): SGHDN, FVKESK. Trimming took 4 bases from V and 5 from J, leaving 18 bases between them. The CDR3 is made up of 15 amino acids. The DNA for the CDR3 is TGTGCCAGCAGCCCCTTTTCTGGTGGGATCAACGAGCAGTACTTC. Translation gives CASSPFSGGINEQYF.

The V gene is TRBV5-6, the J gene TRBJ2-5; 9 nucleotides match TRBD2. The junction had 2 bases not matched to a gene; V was cut back by 7 bases and J by 1 base. The germline V gene has CDR1 SGHDT and CDR2 YYEEEE. This CDR3 comprises 13 residues. CDR3 region: CASWTSVQETQYF. CDR3 coding DNA: TGTGCCAGCTGGACTAGCGTCCAAGAGACCCAGTACTTC.